These T cell receptor beta chains were read from a single sample in a study of T-cell memory formation after mild COVID-19. TCRdb fed the 5' RACE reads into MiXCR, producing one record per CDR3 protein. The sample includes about 390,000 distinct CDR3 sequences, 21% of them seen just once. Sequences were obtained from PBMCs or a T cell subset sorted from them (not recorded which). Every receptor here comes from an adult woman who had mild COVID-19 (a few samples of this study predate the infection). Cell type and time point are not known. Each CDR3 is given with its conserved first and last residue.

CDR3aa: CASSQVSGNGYTF
j_gene: TRBJ1-2
v_gene: TRBV3-1

CDR3aa: CASSPHSGTDTQYF
j_gene: TRBJ2-3
v_gene: TRBV11-2

CDR3aa: CASSYFSLTANTEAFF
j_gene: TRBJ1-1
v_gene: TRBV6-5

CDR3aa: CASSSRRLQRGADTGELFF
j_gene: TRBJ2-2
v_gene: TRBV7-9

CDR3aa: CASSLSSGMNTEAFF
j_gene: TRBJ1-1
v_gene: TRBV7-6

CDR3aa: CAWSGTRAWAKNIQYF
j_gene: TRBJ2-4
v_gene: TRBV30

CDR3aa: CAGGLDASKNIQYF
j_gene: TRBJ2-4
v_gene: TRBV5-5

CDR3aa: CASSPGLEGIFAQYF
j_gene: TRBJ2-5
v_gene: TRBV9

CDR3aa: CASSLGASGFDNEQFF
j_gene: TRBJ2-1
v_gene: TRBV13

CDR3aa: CASSLTYSRGRETQYF
j_gene: TRBJ2-5
v_gene: TRBV5-4

CDR3aa: CASSPSYLGTEAFF
j_gene: TRBJ1-1
v_gene: TRBV12-3/TRBV12-4

CDR3aa: CASSWDRGPGNTIYF
j_gene: TRBJ1-3
v_gene: TRBV5-1

CDR3aa: CASSLGQGVEQFF
j_gene: TRBJ2-1
v_gene: TRBV12-3/TRBV12-4

CDR3aa: CASSLRDTNQPQHF
j_gene: TRBJ1-5
v_gene: TRBV19

CDR3aa: CASSRSREGLYEQYF
j_gene: TRBJ2-7
v_gene: TRBV5-4

CDR3aa: CASSLVGLTTDTQYF
j_gene: TRBJ2-3
v_gene: TRBV7-2

CDR3aa: CASSTTGGVYGYTF
j_gene: TRBJ1-2
v_gene: TRBV2

CDR3aa: CASSFPPGAGETQYF
j_gene: TRBJ2-5
v_gene: TRBV12-3/TRBV12-4

CDR3aa: CASSLDPGTDTQYF
j_gene: TRBJ2-3
v_gene: TRBV5-1

CDR3aa: CAISEAENIQYF
j_gene: TRBJ2-4
v_gene: TRBV10-3

CDR3aa: CATSPREQGAPDGYTF
j_gene: TRBJ1-2
v_gene: TRBV24-1

CDR3aa: CAWNRQVSSYEQYF
j_gene: TRBJ2-7
v_gene: TRBV30

CDR3aa: CASSPVDGSYEQYF
j_gene: TRBJ2-7
v_gene: TRBV7-6

CDR3aa: CASSLAGTGGNYGYTF
j_gene: TRBJ1-2
v_gene: TRBV7-2

CDR3aa: CASSLTGSGEQYF
j_gene: TRBJ2-7
v_gene: TRBV5-1

CDR3aa: CASSLRWTALPYEQYF
j_gene: TRBJ2-7
v_gene: TRBV5-1

CDR3aa: CAIRDSPADTQYF
j_gene: TRBJ2-3
v_gene: TRBV10-3

CDR3aa: CASSQEGQSNEQFF
j_gene: TRBJ2-1
v_gene: TRBV4-3

CDR3aa: CASSQGMHSGANVLTF
j_gene: TRBJ2-6
v_gene: TRBV3-1